Listed here are 16 T cell receptor beta chains from one sample, sequenced in a study of blood T cell repertoires in COVID-19. Only in-frame clones appear in the TCRdb table, and some are missing; sequencing was by immunoSEQ multiplex PCR. The repertoire holds fewer than 500,000 clones, with 80% to 90% as singletons. Source material: peripheral blood. The receptors were sampled from a man younger than 30 with COVID-19, enrolled during active disease.

The chain is built from TRBV13 and TRBJ2-5; no clear D gene. Germline-derived CDR1 and CDR2 are PRHDT and FYEKMQ (reference sequence). V lost 4 bases and J 3 bases, leaving 18 bases between the germline ends. This CDR3 has 16 amino acids. DNA for the CDR3: TGTGCCAGCAGCTCCCGTGGTGGGCTTCAGAAAGAGACCCAGTACTTC. Protein: CASSSRGGLQKETQYF.

The V and J genes are TRBV24-1 and TRBJ2-2; the D gene is possibly TRBD2 (6 bases). Germline V gene data show CDR1 as KGHDR and CDR2 as SFDVKD. The CDR3 consists of 16 residues. The germline V and J ends were trimmed by 3 bases and 7 bases, with 17 bases remaining between them. CDR3 amino acids: CATSDTGSWSGGELFF. For the CDR3, the DNA is TGTGCCACCAGTGATACCGGGAGTTGGTCTGGCGGGGAGCTGTTTTTT.

This chain uses TRBV30 with TRBJ1-6, with D uncertain. The germline V gene has CDR1 GTSNPN and CDR2 SVGIG (reference sequence). The ends were cut back, 0 bases at V and 10 bases at J, with 10 bases in the middle. The CDR3 totals 13 residues. The CDR3 bases are TGTGCCTGGAGTGTACGTTCGGGATCACCCCTCCACTTT. It codes for CAWSVRSGSPLHF.

The genes are TRBV7-9 and TRBJ2-2; D gene ambiguous. Germline V lookup: CDR1 SEHNR, CDR2 FQNEAQ (reference sequence). V was cut by 1 base and J by 3 bases, with 9 bases left in between. There are 15 residues in the CDR3. The CDR3 protein is CASSLGPGYTGELFF. The CDR3 DNA follows: TGTGCCAGCAGCTTAGGACCAGGATACACCGGGGAGCTGTTTTTT. Filled out from reference TRBV7-9 and TRBJ2-2, the complete variable domain reads DTGVSQNPRHKITKRGQNVTFRCDPISEHNRLYWYRQTLGQGPEFLTYFQNEAQLEKSRLLSDRFSAERPKGSFSTLEIQRTEQGDSAMYLCASSLGPGYTGELFFGEGSRLTVL.

The chain has TRBV29-1 and TRBJ2-7; TRBD1 matches at 8 bases. J gave up 2 bases and V 5 bases, and 11 bases lay outside the gene matches. CDR3 size: 15 residues. The germline gives CDR1 SQVTM, CDR2 ANQGSEA. CDR3 sequence: CSVKSGQGLTYEQYF. The CDR3 region has the DNA TGCAGCGTTAAAAGCGGACAGGGCTTAACCTACGAGCAGTACTTC.

The V call is TRBV30, the J call TRBJ2-5; D possibly corresponds to TRBD2 (5 bases). This CDR3 region has 15 residues. Germline values: CDR1 GTSNPN, CDR2 SVGIG (reference sequence). Deletions cut 1 base from V and 1 base from J, with 13 bases between. The CDR3 region has the DNA TGTGCCTGGAGTGCCCTTGGACTTCTCCAAGAGACCCAGTACTTC. Translated, it gives CAWSALGLLQETQYF.

The count of this clone is one. V is TRBV15 and J is TRBJ1-6; D ambiguous. V lost 0 bases to trimming and J lost 7 bases, with 10 bases between them. The CDR3 length is 15 residues. The V gene's germline CDR1 is LNHNV and CDR2 YYDKDF (reference sequence). CDR3 DNA sequence: TGTGCCACCAGCAGAGATAGGCAGGCCAATTCACCCCTCCACTTT. Protein: CATSRDRQANSPLHF.

The rearrangement joins TRBV29-1 to TRBJ2-7; a weak D match, TRBD1 (6 bases). V lost 8 bases and J 11 bases, leaving 25 bases between the germline ends. The CDR3 extends over 13 amino acids. CDR1 is SQVTM and CDR2 is ANQGSEA in the germline V gene. CDR3 bases: TGCAGCTTCCTAGGGGACACTGTTGTTGTCGAGTACTTC. Translating it yields CSFLGDTVVVEYF.

The J gene is TRBJ2-5, the V gene TRBV7-7, with TRBD2 identical over 8 bases. This CDR3 is built from 12 residues. CDR1 SSHAT and CDR2 FNYEAQ come from the germline V gene (reference sequence). The CDR3 protein is CASGLAGETQYF. The CDR3 DNA sequence: TGTGCTAGCGGGCTAGCGGGAGAGACCCAGTACTTC.

CDR3 sequence reads: CASSQLAGSDTQYF. Here the CDR3 DNA reads TGTGCCAGCAGCCAGTTAGCCGGGTCAGATACGCAGTATTTT. The gene calls are TRBV4-2 and TRBJ2-3; D gene uncertain. The CDR3 sequence is 14 residues long. Germline CDR1 is LGHNA and CDR2 is YNFKEQ. Trimming took off 3 bases at V and 4 bases at J, with 11 bases between the two ends.

V is TRBV4-1 and J is TRBJ2-1; D not resolved. The CDR3 consists of 13 residues. The V gene's germline CDR1 is MGHRA and CDR2 YSYEKL. The ends were cut back, 2 bases at V and 6 bases at J, with 8 bases in the middle. DNA of the CDR3: TGCGCCAGCAGCCAACCACTCCCCAATGAGCAGTTCTTC. It specifies CASSQPLPNEQFF.

The chain employs TRBV27 and TRBJ1-2; D gene ambiguous. V dropped 3 bases and J dropped 1 base, with 21 bases sitting between them. Germline assignment: CDR1 MNHEY and CDR2 SMNVEV (reference sequence). The CDR3 length is 18 residues. The CDR3 reads CASSFSAGSPNLNYGYTF. CDR3 in DNA: TGTGCCAGCAGTTTCTCCGCTGGGAGTCCTAATCTTAACTATGGCTACACCTTC.

The chain combines TRBV3-1 (or the pseudogene TRBV3-2) with TRBJ1-6, with D unclear. V lost 4 bases to trimming and J lost 13 bases, with 11 bases between them. The CDR3 covers 12 residues. The germline V gene encodes CDR1 LGHDT and CDR2 YNNKEL (reference sequence). CDR3 protein: CASSRLQKPLHF. In DNA form, the CDR3 reads TGTGCCAGCAGCCGGCTTCAAAAGCCCCTCCACTTT.

J is TRBJ2-2 and V is TRBV7-3; 9 bases line up with TRBD2. The trim removed 5 bases at V and 5 bases at J, leaving 6 bases unmatched. This CDR3 has 15 residues. Germline CDR1 SGHTA, CDR2 FQGTGA. CDR3 DNA: TGTGCCAGCAGCGATCAAGGACTAGCGACCGGGGAGCTGTTTTTT. Protein sequence: CASSDQGLATGELFF.

V gene TRBV5-1 combines with J gene TRBJ2-1, with D possibly matching TRBD2 (5 bases). This CDR3 is 16 amino acids long. Trimming removed 0 bases from V and 0 bases from J, with 10 bases in between. The V gene's germline CDR1 is SGHRS and CDR2 YFSETQ. Written as DNA, the CDR3 is TGCGCCAGCAGCTTGGGGCGGGCGAGCTCCTACAATGAGCAGTTCTTC. Translating gives CASSLGRASSYNEQFF.

The chain joins TRBV6-4 to TRBJ2-7, with 8 bases fitting TRBD2. Unmatched junction bases numbered 13, after V lost 8 bases and J lost 7 bases. Looked up from germline, CDR1 is MRHNA and CDR2 is SNTAGT. The length of the CDR3 is 14 residues. The CDR3 loop is CASLLRGVEGEQYF. The DNA for the CDR3 is TGTGCCAGCCTGTTGCGGGGGGTTGAAGGAGAGCAGTACTTC.